This is a list of T cell receptor beta chains from one sample in a study of blood T cell repertoires in COVID-19. Method: immunoSEQ multiplex PCR; TCRdb's copy keeps in-frame clones and lacks some. The table has some 350,000 clones, 88% seen once. Material: PBMCs or T cells enriched from blood (not recorded which). The receptors were gathered from a young man who had recovered from COVID-19. CDR3s include the opening cysteine and the closing phenylalanine or tryptophan. D genes are given only for firm matches. For some rows the clone size is stated as once, few or many, or as a class when expanded; others skip it.

v_call: TRBV18; clone_size: .; d_call: .; j_call: TRBJ1-4; cdr3_nt: TGTGCCAGCTCACCTTCAGGAATTAATGAAAAACTGTTTTTT; cdr3_aa: CASSPSGINEKLFF
v_call: TRBV2; clone_size: .; d_call: .; j_call: TRBJ1-5; cdr3_nt: TGTGCCAGCAGTGAAGGGGTCGGGATGCCCCAGCATTTT; cdr3_aa: CASSEGVGMPQHF
v_call: TRBV11-1; clone_size: .; d_call: TRBD1; j_call: TRBJ2-4; cdr3_nt: TGTGCCAGCAGCTCAGATGGACAGGGGGTTGACATTCAGTACTTC; cdr3_aa: CASSSDGQGVDIQYF
v_call: TRBV19; clone_size: .; d_call: .; j_call: TRBJ2-1; cdr3_nt: TGTGCCAGTAGTATAGATCTGGAGAGCTCCTACAATGAGCAGTTCTTC; cdr3_aa: CASSIDLESSYNEQFF
v_call: TRBV19; clone_size: once; d_call: TRBD2; j_call: TRBJ2-7; cdr3_nt: TGTGCCAGTAGTTTGACTAGCGGGGCAGGAGGGACCTACGAGCAGTACTTC; cdr3_aa: CASSLTSGAGGTYEQYF
v_call: TRBV5-1; clone_size: .; d_call: .; j_call: TRBJ1-1; cdr3_nt: TGCGCCAGCAGCTTGGATCAGAACACTGAAGCTTTCTTT; cdr3_aa: CASSLDQNTEAFF
v_call: TRBV14; clone_size: .; d_call: TRBD1; j_call: TRBJ1-6; cdr3_nt: TGTGCCAGCAAGGGACAGGGGTATTCACCCCTCCACTTT; cdr3_aa: CASKGQGYSPLHF
v_call: TRBV5-1; clone_size: once; d_call: .; j_call: TRBJ2-3; cdr3_nt: TGCGCCAGCAGCTTTACAGTTTCAGATACGCAGTATTTT; cdr3_aa: CASSFTVSDTQYF
v_call: TRBV10-3; clone_size: .; d_call: TRBD2; j_call: TRBJ2-5; cdr3_nt: TGTGCCATCAGTGGGACTAGCGGGGGTGGGGAGACCCAGTACTTC; cdr3_aa: CAISGTSGGGETQYF
v_call: TRBV5-6; clone_size: .; d_call: TRBD1; j_call: TRBJ1-5; cdr3_nt: TGTGCCAGCAGCTTATCCCGGGACAGAGGTCAGCCCCAGCATTTT; cdr3_aa: CASSLSRDRGQPQHF
v_call: TRBV10-3; clone_size: .; d_call: .; j_call: TRBJ2-5; cdr3_nt: TGTGCCATCAGTGAGTCGACGGGAGAGACCCAGTACTTC; cdr3_aa: CAISESTGETQYF